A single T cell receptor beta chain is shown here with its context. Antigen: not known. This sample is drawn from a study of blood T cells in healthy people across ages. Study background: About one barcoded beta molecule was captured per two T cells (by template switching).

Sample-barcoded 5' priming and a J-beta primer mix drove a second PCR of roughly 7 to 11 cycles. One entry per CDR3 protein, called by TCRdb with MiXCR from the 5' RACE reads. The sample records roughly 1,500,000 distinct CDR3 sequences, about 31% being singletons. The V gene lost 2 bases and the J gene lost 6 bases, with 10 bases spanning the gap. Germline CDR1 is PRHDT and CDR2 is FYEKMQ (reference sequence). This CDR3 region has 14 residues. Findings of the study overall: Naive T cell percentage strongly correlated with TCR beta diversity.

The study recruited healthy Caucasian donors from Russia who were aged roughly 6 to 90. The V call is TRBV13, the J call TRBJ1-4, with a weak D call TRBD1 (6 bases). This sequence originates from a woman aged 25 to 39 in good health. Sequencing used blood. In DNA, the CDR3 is TGTGCCAGCAGCTTAAGGGGGTTACATGAAAAACTGTTTTTT. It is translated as CASSLRGLHEKLFF. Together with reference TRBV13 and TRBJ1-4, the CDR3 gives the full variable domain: AAGVIQSPRHLIKEKRETATLKCYPIPRHDTVYWYQQGPGQDPQFLISFYEKMQSDKGSIPDRFSAQQFSDYHSELNMSSLELGDSALYFCASSLRGLHEKLFFGSGTQLSVL.